This entry concerns a single T cell receptor beta chain. This sample is part of a study of CD8 T cells in Susac syndrome. FACS enriched CD8+ TEMRA cells, while bulk CD8+ and CD4+ were negatively isolated. RNA was extracted with the RNeasy kit, and a quantity of about 0.5 to 1 ug was reverse transcribed using random hexamers. Amplification of TCR beta CDR3 by immunoSEQ multiplex PCR spanned 54 Vbeta and 13 Jbeta. TCRdb fed the immunoSEQ multiplex PCR reads into MiXCR, producing one record per CDR3 protein. The sample includes about 210,000 distinct CDR3 sequences, around 95% seen only once; the top ten take about 0.094%. CDR1 and CDR2 from the germline V gene are SQVTM and ANQGSEA. The CDR3 is 13 amino acids. V dropped 0 bases and J dropped 2 bases, with 7 bases sitting between them.

This chain links TRBV29-1 with TRBJ1-1; D is unclear. This TCR was sampled from a human donor in good health. The sequenced sample consisted of CD4+ T cells from PBMCs. The CDR3 region is CSVEEGRNTEAFF. The CDR3 nucleotides read TGCAGCGTTGAAGAGGGTCGAAACACTGAAGCTTTCTTT.